These T cell receptor beta chains were read from a single sample in a study of T cell responses to AZD1222 COVID-19 vaccine. This table comes from immunoSEQ multiplex PCR, and its TCRdb copy is limited to in-frame clones, with some not included. The sample lists 55,000 to 65,000 clones, over 65% occurring once. Source: peripheral blood, taken 28 days after the second AZD1222 dose. The source is an adult who received the AZD1222 COVID-19 vaccine. Each CDR3 is given with its conserved first and last residue. Each record gives: clone size, V gene, J gene, D gene, CDR3 DNA, CDR3 protein. D genes are given only for firm matches. Some rows mark clone size as missing; the rest say once, few, many or name a class of expanded clone.

abundance: NA; v_gene: TRBV6-4; j_gene: TRBJ1-2; d_gene: TRBD1; CDR3nt: TGTGCCAGCAGTGACTCGGAAGGGGGCGTACGCTATGGCTACACCTTC; CDR3aa: CASSDSEGGVRYGYTF
abundance: few; v_gene: TRBV6-5; j_gene: TRBJ1-1; d_gene: NA; CDR3nt: TGTGCCAGCAGTAGGGTGGTGAACACTGAAGCTTTCTTT; CDR3aa: CASSRVVNTEAFF
abundance: NA; v_gene: TRBV13; j_gene: TRBJ2-3; d_gene: TRBD2; CDR3nt: TGTGCCAGCAGCCCTAGCGGGGGGGCAGGAGATACGCAGTATTTT; CDR3aa: CASSPSGGAGDTQYF
abundance: NA; v_gene: TRBV5-1; j_gene: TRBJ1-6; d_gene: NA; CDR3nt: TGCGCCAGCAGTGCCTTAACCCCCCGACTTAATAATTCACCCCTCCACTTT; CDR3aa: CASSALTPRLNNSPLHF
abundance: NA; v_gene: TRBV5-6; j_gene: TRBJ1-1; d_gene: NA; CDR3nt: TGTGCCAGCAGCTTACCCCTGGGGGGCACTGAAGCTTTCTTT; CDR3aa: CASSLPLGGTEAFF
abundance: NA; v_gene: TRBV7-8; j_gene: TRBJ1-5; d_gene: TRBD1; CDR3nt: TGTGCCAGCAGCCCTATAAGTGGGACAGGAGTCAATCAGCCCCAGCATTTT; CDR3aa: CASSPISGTGVNQPQHF
abundance: once; v_gene: TRBV7-2; j_gene: TRBJ2-1; d_gene: TRBD1; CDR3nt: TGTGCCAGCAGCCTATCCGGGACAGGGGCAAGTGAGCAGTTCTTC; CDR3aa: CASSLSGTGASEQFF
abundance: few; v_gene: TRBV21-1; j_gene: TRBJ2-7; d_gene: NA; CDR3nt: TGTGCCAGCACTTTTACTCCCGCCTTGTGGGGGACCTACGAGCAGTACTTC; CDR3aa: CASTFTPALWGTYEQYF
abundance: few; v_gene: TRBV4-2; j_gene: TRBJ1-2; d_gene: TRBD1; CDR3nt: TGTGCCAGCAGCCAAGATCGGACAGGGGATGGCTACACCTTC; CDR3aa: CASSQDRTGDGYTF
abundance: NA; v_gene: TRBV5-6; j_gene: TRBJ1-4; d_gene: NA; CDR3nt: TGTGCCAGCAGCCTTACTTGGACGGCAACTAATGAAAAACTGTTTTTT; CDR3aa: CASSLTWTATNEKLFF
abundance: NA; v_gene: TRBV12-3/TRBV12-4; j_gene: TRBJ2-7; d_gene: NA; CDR3nt: TGTGCCAGCCGAGAGCAGGGCTCCTACGAGCAGTACTTC; CDR3aa: CASREQGSYEQYF
abundance: few; v_gene: TRBV19; j_gene: TRBJ2-7; d_gene: NA; CDR3nt: TGTGCCAGTAGTAGTTCCGGGACGGGACTTTACGAGCAGTACTTC; CDR3aa: CASSSSGTGLYEQYF
abundance: NA; v_gene: TRBV7-2; j_gene: TRBJ1-2; d_gene: NA; CDR3nt: TGTGCCAGCAGCTTATTCCGGGGGAACTATGGCTACACCTTC; CDR3aa: CASSLFRGNYGYTF
abundance: NA; v_gene: TRBV18; j_gene: TRBJ2-7; d_gene: NA; CDR3nt: TGTGCCAGCTCACCGCTTCCCCCTCCCCCCTACGAGCAGTACTTC; CDR3aa: CASSPLPPPPYEQYF
abundance: NA; v_gene: TRBV5-6; j_gene: TRBJ2-5; d_gene: NA; CDR3nt: TGTGCCAGCAGCCATTCCCCGGAGACCCAGTACTTC; CDR3aa: CASSHSPETQYF
abundance: NA; v_gene: TRBV18; j_gene: TRBJ1-2; d_gene: NA; CDR3nt: TGTGCCAGCTCACCCGGCCGCGGGTTCTATGACTACACCTTC; CDR3aa: CASSPGRGFYDYTF
abundance: NA; v_gene: TRBV5-1; j_gene: TRBJ2-2; d_gene: NA; CDR3nt: TGCGCCAGCAGCTTGGACGGGCTTGGCACCGGGGAGCTGTTTTTT; CDR3aa: CASSLDGLGTGELFF
abundance: once; v_gene: TRBV12-3/TRBV12-4; j_gene: TRBJ1-2; d_gene: NA; CDR3nt: TGTGCCAGCAGTCGAATAATGGGCTATGGCTACACCTTC; CDR3aa: CASSRIMGYGYTF
abundance: NA; v_gene: TRBV6-5; j_gene: TRBJ2-7; d_gene: TRBD2; CDR3nt: TGTGCCAGCAGTTACTCTGGTGCGGGGGATCGCTTGCAGTACTTC; CDR3aa: CASSYSGAGDRLQYF
abundance: NA; v_gene: TRBV3-1/TRBV3-2; j_gene: TRBJ1-6; d_gene: NA; CDR3nt: TGTGCCAGCAGCCAAAATTCACCCCTCCACTTT; CDR3aa: CASSQNSPLHF
abundance: few; v_gene: TRBV2; j_gene: TRBJ2-7; d_gene: TRBD2; CDR3nt: TGTGCCAGCAGTAGGGGACTAGCGGGGAACTCCTACGAGCAGTACTTC; CDR3aa: CASSRGLAGNSYEQYF